The sequence of this T cell receptor (beta chain) was determined in a study of persistence of HIV-infected CD4 T cells. About the research overall: Suppressive ART had lasted a median of roughly 8 years.

Lysates of CMV-infected fibroblasts at 9.5 to 10 ug/mL stimulated these cells. Sorted nonresponding memory CD4+ T cells were CD40L-negative, CD69-negative, CD45RO-high. A roughly 19-hour stimulation of CD8-depleted PBMCs used anti-CD28/CD49d costimulation, CD40-blocking antibody and enfuvirtide. The libraries were made with immunoSEQ version 4 in survey mode. Profiling relied on immunoSEQ multiplex PCR, and the TCRdb table lists in-frame clones only, not all of them. Here the sample spans 25,000 to 35,000 clones, approximately 80% being singletons. There are a few counts of this clone. The antigen is unknown. Overall study findings and caveats: Within sorted populations, more oligoclonal TCRs accompanied more oligoclonal proviruses. Degenerate expanded CDR3beta sequences were enriched among CMV- and Gag-responding cells.

Sequenced here: CD4+ T cells sorted from PBMCs after roughly 20-hour stimulation, sampled from a patient who received antiretroviral therapy. This TCR was recovered from an adult man with HIV who was CMV-seropositive.

This CDR3 is CAWSRDREDYGYTF. CDR3 sequence (DNA): TGTGCCTGGAGTCGGGACAGGGAGGACTATGGCTACACCTTC. The rearrangement uses TRBV30 and TRBJ1-2, with 9 bases fitting TRBD1. The CDR3 loop spans 14 amino acids. The J segment lost 3 bases and the V segment lost 2 bases, leaving 4 bases of the junction unmatched. CDR1 is GTSNPN, CDR2 SVGIG, per germline (reference sequence). Supplemented by reference TRBV30 and TRBJ1-2, the full variable domain reads SQTIHQWPATLVQPVGSPLSLECTVEGTSNPNLYWYRQAAGRGLQLLFYSVGIGQISSEVPQNLSASRPQDRQFILSSKKLLLSDSGFYLCAWSRDREDYGYTFGSGTRLTVV.